These T cell receptor beta chains were read from a single sample in a study of blood T cells in healthy people across ages. Each CDR3 protein is one row after TCRdb ran MiXCR on the 5' RACE reads. Altogether about 1.4 million distinct CDR3 sequences are present, roughly 59% being singletons, with the ten largest covering roughly 7%. Sequenced input: blood. The receptors here all came from a young man in good health. Each CDR3 is given with its conserved first and last residue. D genes are given only for firm matches. Rows give clone size only sometimes, using once, few, many, or a class for an expanded clone.

TRBD2	.	TRBJ2-1	TRBV6-1	TGTGCCAGCAGATCGGTAGCTAGCGGGAGGTTAAGCTCCTACAATGAGCAGTTCTTC	CASRSVASGRLSSYNEQFF
TRBD1	.	TRBJ1-2	TRBV7-8	TGTGCCAGCAGTCAATCCCCGGGACAGGGGAACTATGGCTACACCTTC	CASSQSPGQGNYGYTF
.	.	TRBJ1-6	TRBV12-3/TRBV12-4	TGTGCCAGCAGACGGGACATTTATAATTCACCCCTCCACTTT	CASRRDIYNSPLHF
.	.	TRBJ2-1	TRBV4-2	TGTGCCAGCAGCGCCCCCGGGCAGAATGAGCGGTTCTTC	CASSAPGQNERFF
.	.	TRBJ2-7	TRBV12-3/TRBV12-4	TGTGCCAGCAGTTTAGCGGGGGGCCACTACGAGCGGTACTTC	CASSLAGGHYERYF
.	.	TRBJ2-7	TRBV3-1	TGTGCCAGCAGCAAGGGACGGTCCTACGAGCAGTACTTC	CASSKGRSYEQYF
TRBD1	.	TRBJ1-5	TRBV12-3/TRBV12-4	TGTGCCAGCCAAGATCAACAGGGGGCCGGTCCTTATAGCAATCAGCCCCAGCATTTT	CASQDQQGAGPYSNQPQHF
.	.	TRBJ2-3	TRBV28	TGTGCCAGCAGTTTAGGCAGGGACGCAGATACGCAGTATTTT	CASSLGRDADTQYF
.	few	TRBJ2-4	TRBV12-3/TRBV12-4	TGTGCCAGCAGTTTACCTCCCCCAGCCAAAAACATTCAGTACTTC	CASSLPPPAKNIQYF
.	.	TRBJ2-4	TRBV2	TGTGCCAGCTTCAGGGACCAAAACATTCAGTACTTC	CASFRDQNIQYF